The 20 T cell receptor beta chains listed next were all sequenced from one sample in a study of control samples from healthy donors and cancer patients. Clones were sequenced by immunoSEQ multiplex PCR, and TCRdb holds only the in-frame ones, with some missing. The repertoire holds some 150,000 clones, with over 90% as singletons. The sequencing sample was made of blood. The origin of the receptors is a man aged 45-65 years in good health.

The rearrangement uses TRBV7-9 and TRBJ2-5; D is unresolved. Trimming pared 2 bases from V and 1 base from J, leaving 5 bases between. Germline-derived CDR1 and CDR2 are SEHNR and FQNEAQ (reference sequence). This CDR3 region has 13 residues. The DNA of the CDR3 is TGTGCCAGCAGCTTATTGGCCCAAGAGACCCAGTACTTC. It codes for CASSLLAQETQYF.

CDR3 in amino acids: CASSPFRGQRIRGGYTF. The CDR3 coding sequence is TGTGCCAGCAGCCCGTTCCGTGGACAGCGTATCAGGGGAGGCTACACCTTC. The chain employs TRBV7-8 and TRBJ1-2; tentatively, D is TRBD1 (6 bases). There are 17 residues in the CDR3. Trimming removed 5 bases from V and 8 bases from J, with 27 bases in between. Germline assignment: CDR1 SGHVS and CDR2 FQNEAQ.

The V and J genes are TRBV29-1 and TRBJ1-3; D might be TRBD1 (6 bases). The germline V gene encodes CDR1 SQVTM and CDR2 ANQGSEA. This CDR3 comprises 14 residues. V gave up 7 bases and J gave up 0 bases, with 13 bases separating them. CDR3 region: CSGGGGSSGNTIYF. CDR3 DNA sequence: TGCAGCGGGGGAGGGGGGAGCTCTGGAAACACCATATATTTT.

V gene TRBV9 combines with J gene TRBJ1-1; D perhaps matches TRBD1 (5 bases). This CDR3 has 14 amino acids. Trimming removed 3 bases from V and 0 bases from J, with 9 bases in between. Germline CDR1 reads SGDLS; CDR2 reads YYNGEE. The DNA of the CDR3 is TGTGCCAGCAGCGCGGGACTGATGAACACTGAAGCTTTCTTT. Amino acid sequence: CASSAGLMNTEAFF. Full variable domain (remainder filled in from reference TRBV9 and TRBJ1-1): DSGVTQTPKHLITATGQRVTLRCSPRSGDLSVYWYQQSLDQGLQFLIQYYNGEERAKGNILERFSAQQFPDLHSELNLSSLELGDSALYFCASSAGLMNTEAFFGQGTRLTVV.

The chain uses TRBV29-1 and TRBJ2-1; 10 positions match TRBD1. With 0 bases clipped from V and 6 bases from J, the junction kept 5 bases outside the gene matches. Germline values: CDR1 SQVTM, CDR2 ANQGSEA. This CDR3 has 15 residues. DNA for the CDR3: TGCAGCGTTGAAGAAGGGACAGGGGTGATCAATGAGCAGTTCTTC. It is translated as CSVEEGTGVINEQFF.

The CDR3 region is CAISRGTNYGYTF. The DNA of the CDR3 is TGTGCCATCTCCAGGGGTACTAACTATGGCTACACCTTC. This rearrangement joins TRBV19 to TRBJ1-2; tentatively, D is TRBD1 (6 bases). V was cut by 10 bases and J by 0 bases, with 12 bases left in between. The germline gives CDR1 LNHDA, CDR2 SQIVND (reference sequence). The CDR3 runs to 13 residues.

This clone appeared once. V usage is TRBV6-6 and J usage is TRBJ2-3; D ambiguous. Germline V gene lookup returns CDR1 MNHNY and CDR2 SVGAGI (reference sequence). V gave up 6 bases and J gave up 0 bases, with 7 bases separating them. CDR3 size: 13 residues. The CDR3 is CASRRHSTDTQYF. The CDR3 DNA reads as TGTGCCAGCAGACGACATAGCACAGATACGCAGTATTTT.

The V and J genes are TRBV5-1 and TRBJ2-7, with D uncertain. Germline lookup yields CDR1 SGHRS and CDR2 YFSETQ. Trimming pared 3 bases from V and 0 bases from J, leaving 4 bases between. CDR3 length: 12 amino acids. Written as DNA, the CDR3 is TGCGCCAGCAGCTCGAGCTCCTACGAGCAGTACTTC. Protein sequence: CASSSSSYEQYF.

The rearrangement uses TRBV30 and TRBJ2-7, with D possibly being TRBD1 (5 bases). The V gene lost 0 bases and the J gene lost 3 bases, with 9 bases spanning the gap. The CDR3 spans 13 residues. Germline CDR1 is GTSNPN and CDR2 is SVGIG (reference sequence). The CDR3 reads CAWSVGRDYEQYF. CDR3 bases: TGTGCCTGGAGTGTGGGCAGGGACTACGAGCAGTACTTC.

The rearrangement links TRBV28 to TRBJ1-6; no clear D gene. Trimming shortened V by 11 bases and J by 7 bases, and 15 bases separated the two germline ends. The CDR3 is 13 residues long. Germline values: CDR1 MDHEN, CDR2 SYDVKM. The DNA for the CDR3 is TGTGCCCACAGCAGAGTAATCAATTCACCCCTCCACTTT. Translated, it gives CAHSRVINSPLHF.

The chain recombines TRBV28 with TRBJ1-3; TRBD1 might be the D (5 bases). The CDR3 has 14 residues. CDR1 and CDR2 (germline): MDHEN, SYDVKM. V gave up 5 bases and J gave up 1 base, with 9 bases separating them. The CDR3 DNA follows: TGTGCCAGCAGTCGGACAATTTCTGGAAACACCATATATTTT. It codes for CASSRTISGNTIYF.

The gene calls are TRBV6-5 and TRBJ2-7, with D possibly being TRBD1 or TRBD2 (5 bases each). CDR3 length: 15 amino acids. V lost 3 bases and J 2 bases, leaving 14 bases between the germline ends. From germline, CDR1 is MNHEY and CDR2 SVGAGI. The CDR3 is CASSYYRDGAYEQYF. Here the CDR3 DNA reads TGTGCCAGCAGTTATTACCGGGACGGAGCCTACGAGCAGTACTTC.

V usage is TRBV19 and J usage is TRBJ2-7; D is possibly TRBD1 (6 bases). Germline V CDR1 and CDR2: LNHDA, SQIVND (reference sequence). CDR3 size: 15 residues. V dropped 3 bases and J dropped 2 bases, with 14 bases sitting between them. The CDR3 nucleotides are TGTGCCAGTAGTATGAGGGGACACGGAACCTACGAGCAGTACTTC. This encodes CASSMRGHGTYEQYF.

The rearrangement links TRBV7-9 to TRBJ2-1, with 12 bases identical to TRBD2. V shed 3 bases and J 5 bases; nucleotides not matched to a gene: 2. The CDR3 runs to 15 residues. In germline, CDR1 is SEHNR, CDR2 FQNEAQ (reference sequence). CDR3 sequence: CASSFTSGRNNEQFF. The CDR3 DNA follows: TGTGCCAGCAGCTTTACTAGCGGGAGGAACAATGAGCAGTTCTTC.

CDR3 sequence reads: CASSQLAGGYYNEQFF. In DNA form, the CDR3 reads TGTGCCAGCAGCCAGCTAGCGGGAGGGTACTACAATGAGCAGTTCTTC. V usage is TRBV3-1 (or the pseudogene TRBV3-2) and J usage is TRBJ2-1; TRBD2 matches 12 bases. The J segment lost 3 bases and the V segment lost 3 bases, leaving 3 bases of the junction unmatched. The CDR3 is 16 residues long. Germline V lookup: CDR1 LGHDT, CDR2 YNNKEL (reference sequence).

This clone has a single count. The chain uses TRBV18 and TRBJ2-3; D is possibly TRBD1 (6 bases). The V end lost 4 bases, the J end lost 2 bases, and 13 bases lay between the germline ends. The CDR3 length is 15 residues. The V gene's germline CDR1 is KGHSH and CDR2 LQKENI. CDR3 loop: CASSRGPVTTDTQYF. The CDR3 DNA sequence: TGTGCCAGCTCACGGGGGCCCGTCACCACAGATACGCAGTATTTT.

J is TRBJ1-2 and V is TRBV28, with D maybe TRBD1 (6 bases). V was cut by 3 bases and J by 6 bases, with 17 bases left in between. The CDR3 runs to 15 residues. CDR1 and CDR2 from the germline V gene are MDHEN and SYDVKM. The DNA for the CDR3 is TGTGCCAGCAGTTTTAACAGGGCCCTTTGGGATGGCTACACCTTC. It is translated as CASSFNRALWDGYTF.

The rearrangement links TRBV5-1 to TRBJ2-2; D might be TRBD1 or TRBD2, each matching 5 bases. Germline-derived CDR1 and CDR2 are SGHRS and YFSETQ. Trimming took 4 bases from V and 1 from J, leaving 11 bases between them. The CDR3 consists of 15 residues. This CDR3 reads CASSPDGGNTGELFF. CDR3 nucleotide sequence: TGCGCCAGCAGCCCGGATGGGGGGAACACCGGGGAGCTGTTTTTT.

This clone appeared a few times. This chain links TRBV14 with TRBJ2-1; possible D gene TRBD2, 6 bases. The CDR3 sequence is 15 residues long. CDR1 and CDR2 (germline): SGHDN, FVKESK. Deletions cut 4 bases from V and 5 bases from J, with 15 bases between. The CDR3, as DNA: TGTGCCAGCAGCCCGGGGGTGGGTAGGGACAATGAGCAGTTCTTC. Its translation is CASSPGVGRDNEQFF. The full variable domain, in which reference TRBV14 and TRBJ2-1 provide the parts outside the CDR3, is EAGVTQFPSHSVIEKGQTVTLRCDPISGHDNLYWYRRVMGKEIKFLLHFVKESKQDESGMPNNRFLAERTGGTYSTLKVQPAELEDSGVYFCASSPGVGRDNEQFFGPGTRLTVL.

This clone is a singleton in its sample. This chain uses TRBV18 with TRBJ1-6; no definite D call. Germline V CDR1 and CDR2: KGHSH, LQKENI. This CDR3 has 15 residues. Trimming left V 2 bases short and J 7 bases short, with 12 bases between. CDR3 protein: CASSPARVGNSPLHF. The CDR3 region has the DNA TGTGCCAGCTCACCAGCCCGGGTGGGGAATTCACCCCTCCACTTT.